This TCR beta chain was documented in a study of molecular identifiers for immune sequencing clone quantification. General study findings and limits: Clones above 20 RNA copies held over 97% of effector molecules, under 1% in naive cells.

In germline, CDR1 is SGDLS, CDR2 YYNGEE. Trimming removed 1 base from V and 5 bases from J, with 5 bases in between. The CDR3 is 12 amino acids. TCRdb processed the PCR reads anew with MiXCR; each CDR3 protein has one entry. The table has roughly 93,000 distinct CDR3 sequences, roughly 25% seen once. On this clonotype itself: Its antigen is currently unknown.

This TCR came from a human donor in good health. Some libraries in this study had Jurkat cell RNA spiked in. Sequences were obtained from naive CD8+ T cells from blood, with Jurkat cell RNA spiked in. Subset: FACS-sorted CD8+CD4-CCR7+CD45RA+ naive T cells. This rearrangement joins TRBV9 to TRBJ2-3; possible D gene TRBD1, 5 bases. The CDR3 region has the DNA TGTGCCAGCAGCGTAAGGGGAGATACGCAGTATTTT. Amino acid sequence: CASSVRGDTQYF.